A selection of T cell receptor beta chains follows, all from one sample in a study of blood T cell repertoires in COVID-19. Sequencing was performed with immunoSEQ multiplex PCR; in TCRdb, only in-frame clones are kept and a portion is missing. The sample comprises tens of thousands of clones, 80% to 90% of which are singletons, and 25% to 30% rests with the top ten. The sample taken for sequencing was peripheral blood. The receptors stem from a human donor in a cohort sampled during active COVID-19. CDR3s include the opening cysteine and the closing phenylalanine or tryptophan. The D gene is left open where the match is weak. Clone size, where shown, is once, few, many, or a class for clones that have expanded.

d_call,clone_size,v_call,j_call,cdr3_nt,cdr3_aa
TRBD2,once,TRBV27,TRBJ2-3,TGTGCCAGCAGGCTAGCGGGAGTGGGTAGCACAGATACGCAGTATTTT,CASRLAGVGSTDTQYF
-,medium-sized,TRBV27,TRBJ1-5,TGTGCCAGCAGTTTATCAAGAGGGAATCAGCCCCAGCATTTT,CASSLSRGNQPQHF
-,-,TRBV5-1,TRBJ2-2,TGCGCCAGCAGCTTGGGATGGGGACTGGGAAACACCGGGGAGCTGTTTTTT,CASSLGWGLGNTGELFF
-,-,TRBV12-5,TRBJ1-5,TGTGCTAGTGGTTTGACGGTGGCCGGGAATCAGCCCCAGCATTTT,CASGLTVAGNQPQHF
TRBD1,once,TRBV7-9,TRBJ2-5,TGTGCCAGCAGCTTACACCTTGGGACAGGGTCTGGGGAGACCCAGTACTTC,CASSLHLGTGSGETQYF
TRBD2,-,TRBV2,TRBJ2-1,TGTGCCAGCAGTGGTAGGACTAGCGGAGCGGATGAGCAGTTCTTC,CASSGRTSGADEQFF
-,-,TRBV3-1/TRBV3-2,TRBJ2-7,TGTGCCAGCAGCCCGACTAGAACTATCTCCTACGAGCAGTACTTC,CASSPTRTISYEQYF
TRBD1,-,TRBV27,TRBJ2-7,TGTGCCAGCATCCGAGCCCACGGGACAGGGTTTCCCTACGAGCAGTACTTC,CASIRAHGTGFPYEQYF
-,once,TRBV7-2,TRBJ2-1,TGTGCCAGCAGCATGTACAACAATGAGCAGTTCTTC,CASSMYNNEQFF
TRBD2,-,TRBV6-5,TRBJ2-3,TGTGCCAGCAGTTTCAGTAGCGGGGGCCGAGATACGCAGTATTTT,CASSFSSGGRDTQYF
TRBD1,-,TRBV18,TRBJ2-5,TGTGCCAGCTCACCCAGGGGGTCTCAAGAGACCCAGTACTTC,CASSPRGSQETQYF
-,-,TRBV9,TRBJ1-1,TGTGCCAGCAGCGGGACAGTCTCAATGAACACTGAAGCTTTCTTT,CASSGTVSMNTEAFF
-,-,TRBV15,TRBJ1-1,TGTGCCACCAGCAGAGATTTCCAGGGTCTCACTGAAGCTTTCTTT,CATSRDFQGLTEAFF
TRBD2,-,TRBV5-1,TRBJ2-7,TGCGCCAGCAGCTTACTTGCGGGGGGGTCCTACGAGCAGTACTTC,CASSLLAGGSYEQYF
TRBD1,-,TRBV29-1,TRBJ2-7,TGCAGCATCAGGACAGGGACGGTCACCTACGAGCAGTACTTC,CSIRTGTVTYEQYF
TRBD2,-,TRBV5-1,TRBJ2-1,TGCGCCACCGGGACTAGCGGGGGCCGGTACAATGAGCAGTTCTTC,CATGTSGGRYNEQFF
-,-,TRBV7-9,TRBJ1-1,TGTGCCAGCAGCGCACGACAGGTGAACACTGAAGCTTTCTTT,CASSARQVNTEAFF
TRBD1,few,TRBV7-2,TRBJ1-1,TGTGCCAGCAGCTTAGGGGACAGGGCTAACGCTGAAGCTTTCTTT,CASSLGDRANAEAFF
-,once,TRBV28,TRBJ2-7,TGTGCCAGCAGTTTTGGGGACAAGCCCTACGAGCAGTACTTC,CASSFGDKPYEQYF
-,few,TRBV12-3/TRBV12-4,TRBJ2-2,TGTGCCAGCAGTTATCGGGGGACCGGGGAGCTGTTTTTT,CASSYRGTGELFF
-,-,TRBV24-1,TRBJ2-5,TGTGCCACCAGTGATCCCCGGCGGAGGGCGGGAGAGACCCAGTACTTC,CATSDPRRRAGETQYF
TRBD1,-,TRBV2,TRBJ1-4,TGTGCCAGCAGTCTCAGGGGACAGGGGGCCGGCACTAATGAAAAACTGTTTTTT,CASSLRGQGAGTNEKLFF
TRBD1,-,TRBV5-6,TRBJ2-2,TGTGCCAGCAGCCGGGCCGGGACAGGGACCACCGGGGAGCTGTTTTTT,CASSRAGTGTTGELFF
TRBD1,-,TRBV19,TRBJ1-1,TGTGCCAGTACCGGGACAGGAGTGAACACTGAAGCTTTCTTT,CASTGTGVNTEAFF
TRBD2,-,TRBV5-1,TRBJ2-5,TGCGCCAGCAGCTTGTCGGGGGGTCAAGAGACCCAGTACTTC,CASSLSGGQETQYF
TRBD2,-,TRBV28,TRBJ2-1,TGTGCCAGCAGTTCTAGACTAGCGGGTACCTACAATGAGCAGTTCTTC,CASSSRLAGTYNEQFF
TRBD2,-,TRBV7-2,TRBJ2-7,TGTGCCAGCAGCTTACTAGGACTAGCGGGAGCCTACGAGCAGTACTTC,CASSLLGLAGAYEQYF
TRBD2,-,TRBV19,TRBJ2-2,TGTGCCAGTAGTGTTAGCGGGAGGGCCGGAACCGGGGAGCTGTTTTTT,CASSVSGRAGTGELFF
-,once,TRBV7-4,TRBJ1-5,TGTGCCAGCAGCTTATCGGAGGAACAGCCCCAGCATTTT,CASSLSEEQPQHF
-,-,TRBV7-3,TRBJ1-3,TGTGCCAGCAGCCTCCGCGGAGGTGGAGGAAACACCATATATTTT,CASSLRGGGGNTIYF
TRBD1,few,TRBV6-4,TRBJ1-1,TGTGCCAGCAGACCGGACAGGGGCACTGAAGCTTTCTTT,CASRPDRGTEAFF
-,-,TRBV7-9,TRBJ2-2,TGTGCCAGCAGCCCCCCCTCGAACACCGGGGAGCTGTTTTTT,CASSPPSNTGELFF
-,-,TRBV7-6,TRBJ2-1,TGTGCCAGCAGCTTGGACTGGGGAGGCTCCTACAATGAGCAGTTCTTC,CASSLDWGGSYNEQFF
-,-,TRBV24-1,TRBJ2-3,TGTGCCACCAGTGACTCTATTCCAGATACGCAGTATTTT,CATSDSIPDTQYF
TRBD1,once,TRBV6-6,TRBJ2-1,TGTGCCAGCAGGGACAGGGGAACACGCAATGAGCAGTTCTTC,CASRDRGTRNEQFF
TRBD2,-,TRBV2,TRBJ2-3,TGTGCCAGCCCTAGCCGGACTAGCGGGAGAAGACGCGCAGATACGCAGTATTTT,CASPSRTSGRRRADTQYF
TRBD1,-,TRBV24-1,TRBJ2-2,TGTGCCACCAGTGACCCGGGACAGGGGGCTGGGGAGCTGTTTTTT,CATSDPGQGAGELFF
TRBD2,once,TRBV19,TRBJ2-7,TGTGCCAGTAACCCCGGGACTAGCGTCTACGAGCAGTACTTC,CASNPGTSVYEQYF
-,few,TRBV6-6,TRBJ2-1,TGTGCCAGCAGCCGGGACTACAATGAGCAGTTCTTC,CASSRDYNEQFF
-,-,TRBV27,TRBJ1-5,TGTGCCAGCAGTCTAATGGGGGGGGGACAGCCCCAGCATTTT,CASSLMGGGQPQHF